This T cell receptor (beta chain) was sequenced for a study of T cells in localized non-small cell lung cancer. The data were produced by immunoSEQ multiplex PCR, yet TCRdb's version contains in-frame clones alone and is incomplete. The repertoire holds around 41,000 clones, with approximately 86% as singletons. The CDR3 loop spans 12 amino acids. Trimming shortened V by 3 bases and J by 6 bases, and 6 bases separated the two germline ends. Germline-derived CDR1 and CDR2 are SEHNR and FQNEAQ (reference sequence). The material was peripheral blood, obtained before any cancer treatment. This receptor was identified in a woman between 18 and 50 years old with stage III lung adenocarcinoma. The J gene is TRBJ2-1, the V gene TRBV7-9, with unresolved D. The CDR3 protein is CASSFISNEQFF. Written as DNA, the CDR3 is TGTGCCAGCAGCTTTATAAGCAATGAGCAGTTCTTC.